The subject of this entry is one T cell receptor (beta chain). Seattle patient enrollment occurred during active infection, with longitudinal follow-up thereafter. The data stem from a study of blood T cell repertoires in COVID-19. Study in general: COVID-19 samples from acute and convalescent phases originated in the United States, Italy and Spain. Sources were T cells, B-cell-depleted T cells, or PBMCs; the material itself was cDNA or gDNA.

The V end was cut by 4 bases, the J end by 6 bases, with 13 bases between. The CDR3 length is 15 residues. Germline V gene lookup returns CDR1 SNHLY and CDR2 FYNNEI. Methods used by the authors: Reference gene primer amplification in the assay estimated nucleated cell counts. Produced via immunoSEQ multiplex PCR; TCRdb's table is partial and in-frame only. For V, J and clone size, that table is used; D and trimming come from the DNA. Among more than 150,000 clones, 94% were seen once, and the ten largest hold 0.76%. The sample consisted of peripheral blood. The TCR was taken from a man between 25 and 39 years old with COVID-19, enrolled during active disease. V and J are TRBV2 and TRBJ1-6, with D tentatively TRBD1 (6 bases). In nucleotides, the CDR3 is TGTGCCAGCAGTGCCAGGCAGGGGCTTAATTCACCCCTCCACTTT. This codes for CASSARQGLNSPLHF. Looking up the rest from reference TRBV2 and TRBJ1-6 gives the full variable domain: EPEVTQTPSHQVTQMGQEVILRCVPISNHLYFYWYRQILGQKVEFLVSFYNNEISEKSEIFDDQFSVERPDGSNFTLKIRSTKLEDSAMYFCASSARQGLNSPLHFGNGTRLTVT.